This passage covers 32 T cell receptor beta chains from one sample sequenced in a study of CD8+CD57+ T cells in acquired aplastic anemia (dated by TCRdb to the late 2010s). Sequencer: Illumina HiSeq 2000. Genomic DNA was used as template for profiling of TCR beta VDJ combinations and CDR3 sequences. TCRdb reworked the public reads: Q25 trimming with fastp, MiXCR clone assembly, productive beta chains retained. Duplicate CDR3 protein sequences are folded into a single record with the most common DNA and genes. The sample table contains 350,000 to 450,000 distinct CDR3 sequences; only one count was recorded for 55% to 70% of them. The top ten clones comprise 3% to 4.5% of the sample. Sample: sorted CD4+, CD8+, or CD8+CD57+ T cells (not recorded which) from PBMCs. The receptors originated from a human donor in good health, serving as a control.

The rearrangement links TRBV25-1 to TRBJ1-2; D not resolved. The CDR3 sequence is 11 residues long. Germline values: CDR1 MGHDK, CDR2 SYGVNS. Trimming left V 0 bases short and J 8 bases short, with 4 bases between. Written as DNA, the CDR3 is TGTGCCAGCAGTGAATACGAGGGCTACACCTTC. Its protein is CASSEYEGYTF.

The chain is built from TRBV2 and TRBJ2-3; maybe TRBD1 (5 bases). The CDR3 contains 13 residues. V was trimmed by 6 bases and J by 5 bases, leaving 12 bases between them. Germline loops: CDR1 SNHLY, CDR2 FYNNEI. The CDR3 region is CASRKGYLDTQYF. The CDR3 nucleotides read TGTGCCAGCAGGAAGGGGTATTTAGATACGCAGTATTTT.

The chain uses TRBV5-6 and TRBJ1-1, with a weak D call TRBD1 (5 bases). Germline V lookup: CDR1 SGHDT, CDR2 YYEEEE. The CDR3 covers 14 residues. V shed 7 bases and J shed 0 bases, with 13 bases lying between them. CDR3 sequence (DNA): TGTGCCAGCGCCAGGGACTTGATGAACACTGAAGCTTTCTTT. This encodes CASARDLMNTEAFF.

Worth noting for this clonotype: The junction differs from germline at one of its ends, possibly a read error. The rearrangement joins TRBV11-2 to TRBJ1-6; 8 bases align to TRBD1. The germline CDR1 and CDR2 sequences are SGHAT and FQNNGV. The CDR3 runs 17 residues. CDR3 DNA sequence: TGTGCCAGCAGCCCCGAAACAGGGGGACAGGATAATTCACCCCTCCGCTTT. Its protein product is CASSPETGGQDNSPLRF. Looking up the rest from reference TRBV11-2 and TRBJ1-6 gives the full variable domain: EAGVAQSPRYKIIEKRQSVAFWCNPISGHATLYWYQQILGQGPKLLIQFQNNGVVDDSQLPKDRFSAERLKGVDSTLKIQPAKLEDSAVYLCASSPETGGQDNSPLRFGNGTRLTVT.

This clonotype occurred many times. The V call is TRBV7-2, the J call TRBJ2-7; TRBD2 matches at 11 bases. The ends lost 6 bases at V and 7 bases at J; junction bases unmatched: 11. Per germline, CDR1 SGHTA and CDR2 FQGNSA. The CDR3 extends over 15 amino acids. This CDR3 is CASRGGRLAGLEQYF. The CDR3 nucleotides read TGTGCCAGCAGGGGGGGGAGACTAGCGGGGCTTGAGCAGTACTTC.

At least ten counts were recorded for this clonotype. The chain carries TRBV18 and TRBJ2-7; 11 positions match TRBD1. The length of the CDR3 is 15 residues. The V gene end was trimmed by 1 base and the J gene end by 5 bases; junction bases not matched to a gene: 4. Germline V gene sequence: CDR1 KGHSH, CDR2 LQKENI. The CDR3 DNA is TGTGCCAGCTCACCACGGGACAGGGGGACCGACGAGCAGTACTTC. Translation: CASSPRDRGTDEQYF.

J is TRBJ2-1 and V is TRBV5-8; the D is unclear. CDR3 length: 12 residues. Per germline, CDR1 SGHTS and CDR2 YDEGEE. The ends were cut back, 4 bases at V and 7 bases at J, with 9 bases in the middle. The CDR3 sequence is CASSVGENEQFF. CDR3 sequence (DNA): TGTGCCAGCAGCGTAGGCGAAAATGAGCAGTTCTTC.

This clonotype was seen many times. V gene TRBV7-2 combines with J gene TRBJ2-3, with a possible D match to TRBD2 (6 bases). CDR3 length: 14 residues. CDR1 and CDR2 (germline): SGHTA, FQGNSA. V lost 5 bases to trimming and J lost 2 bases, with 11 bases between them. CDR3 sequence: CASSPSGVTDTQYF. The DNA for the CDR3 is TGTGCCAGCAGCCCCTCGGGGGTCACAGATACGCAGTATTTT.

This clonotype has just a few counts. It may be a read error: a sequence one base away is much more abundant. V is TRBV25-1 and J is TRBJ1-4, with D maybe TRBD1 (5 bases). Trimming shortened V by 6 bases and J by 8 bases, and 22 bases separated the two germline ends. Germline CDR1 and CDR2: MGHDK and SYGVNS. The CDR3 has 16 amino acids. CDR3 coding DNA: TGTGCCAGCAGCAAATCCCCCTGGGCCAAGGGGGAAAAACTGTTTTTT. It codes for CASSKSPWAKGEKLFF.

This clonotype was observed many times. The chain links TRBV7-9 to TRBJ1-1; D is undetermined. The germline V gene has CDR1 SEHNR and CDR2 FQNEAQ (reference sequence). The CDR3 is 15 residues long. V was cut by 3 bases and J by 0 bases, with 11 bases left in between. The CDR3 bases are TGTGCCAGCAGCTTCTCAGGAGCTTTGAACACTGAAGCTTTCTTT. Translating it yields CASSFSGALNTEAFF.

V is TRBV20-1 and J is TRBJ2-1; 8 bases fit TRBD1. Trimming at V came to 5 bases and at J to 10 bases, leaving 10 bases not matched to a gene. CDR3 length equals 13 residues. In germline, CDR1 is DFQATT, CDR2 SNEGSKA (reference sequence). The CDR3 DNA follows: TGCAGTGCTCGGGATGGACAGGGAAACGAGCAGTTCTTC. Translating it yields CSARDGQGNEQFF.

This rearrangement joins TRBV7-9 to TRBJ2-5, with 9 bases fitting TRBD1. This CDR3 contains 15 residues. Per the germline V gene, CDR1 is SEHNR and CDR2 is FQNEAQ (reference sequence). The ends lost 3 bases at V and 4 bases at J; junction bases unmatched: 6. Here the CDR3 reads CASSLTGGRRETQYF. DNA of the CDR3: TGTGCCAGCAGCTTGACAGGGGGGAGGAGAGAGACCCAGTACTTC.

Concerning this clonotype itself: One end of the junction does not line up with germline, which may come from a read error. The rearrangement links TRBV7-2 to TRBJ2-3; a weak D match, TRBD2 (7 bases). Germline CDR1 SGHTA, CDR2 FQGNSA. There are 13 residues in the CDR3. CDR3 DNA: TGTGCCAGCAGCGAACGAGGGGGGGGAATCTTGCTTTTT. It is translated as CASSERGGGILLF.

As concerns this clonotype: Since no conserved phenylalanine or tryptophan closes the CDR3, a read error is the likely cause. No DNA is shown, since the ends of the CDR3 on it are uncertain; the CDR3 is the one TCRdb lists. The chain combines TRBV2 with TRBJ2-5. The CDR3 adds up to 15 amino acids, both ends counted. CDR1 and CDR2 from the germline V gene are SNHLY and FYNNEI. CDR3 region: CASSEGRTDGYTFGS.

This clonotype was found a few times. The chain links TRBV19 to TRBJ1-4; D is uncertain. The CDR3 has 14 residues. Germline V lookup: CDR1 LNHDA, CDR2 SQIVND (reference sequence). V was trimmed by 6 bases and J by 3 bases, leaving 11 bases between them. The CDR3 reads CASRQRGPNEKLFF. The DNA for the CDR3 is TGTGCCAGTAGGCAGAGAGGGCCTAATGAAAAACTGTTTTTT.

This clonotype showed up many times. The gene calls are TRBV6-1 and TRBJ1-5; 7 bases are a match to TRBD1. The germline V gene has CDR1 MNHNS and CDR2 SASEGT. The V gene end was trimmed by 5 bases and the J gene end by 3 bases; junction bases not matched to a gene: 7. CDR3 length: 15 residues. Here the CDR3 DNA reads TGTGCCAGCAGTCCAACAGGGGCTACCAATCAGCCCCAGCATTTT. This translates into CASSPTGATNQPQHF.

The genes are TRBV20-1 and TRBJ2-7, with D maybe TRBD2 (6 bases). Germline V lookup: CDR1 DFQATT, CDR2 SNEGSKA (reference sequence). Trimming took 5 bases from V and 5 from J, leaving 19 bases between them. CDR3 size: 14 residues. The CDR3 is CSAPLGREFHEQYF. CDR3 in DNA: TGCAGTGCTCCCCTTGGACGGGAGTTCCACGAGCAGTACTTC.

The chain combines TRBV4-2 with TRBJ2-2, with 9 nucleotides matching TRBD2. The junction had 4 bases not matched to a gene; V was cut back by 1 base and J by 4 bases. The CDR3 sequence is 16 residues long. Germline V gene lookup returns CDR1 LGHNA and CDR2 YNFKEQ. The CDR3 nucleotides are TGTGCCAGCAGCCAAGGCGGGGGGGAGATCACCGGGGAGCTGTTTTTT. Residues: CASSQGGGEITGELFF.

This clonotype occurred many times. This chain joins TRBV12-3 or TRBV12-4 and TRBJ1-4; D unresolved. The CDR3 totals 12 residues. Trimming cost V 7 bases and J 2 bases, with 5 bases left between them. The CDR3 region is CASKRTNEKLFF. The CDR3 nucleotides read TGTGCCAGCAAGCGGACTAATGAAAAACTGTTTTTT.

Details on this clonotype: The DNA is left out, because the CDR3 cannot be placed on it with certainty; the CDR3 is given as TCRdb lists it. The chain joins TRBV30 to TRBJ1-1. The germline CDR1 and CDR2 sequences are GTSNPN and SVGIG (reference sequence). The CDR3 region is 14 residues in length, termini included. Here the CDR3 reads CAWAPGTSGGLSFF.

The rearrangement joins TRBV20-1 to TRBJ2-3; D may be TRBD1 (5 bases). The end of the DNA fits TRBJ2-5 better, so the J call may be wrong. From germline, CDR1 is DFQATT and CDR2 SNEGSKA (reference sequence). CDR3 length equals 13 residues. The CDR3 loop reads CSARGLRASSQYF. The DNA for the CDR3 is TGCAGTGCTAGAGGGCTCAGGGCTAGTTCCCAGTACTTC.

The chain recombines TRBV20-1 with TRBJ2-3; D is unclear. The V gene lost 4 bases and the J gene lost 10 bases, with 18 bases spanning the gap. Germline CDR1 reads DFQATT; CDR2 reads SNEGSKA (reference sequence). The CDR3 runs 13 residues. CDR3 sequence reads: CSANHQRPESQYF. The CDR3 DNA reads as TGCAGTGCTAACCATCAGAGACCCGAGTCGCAGTATTTT.

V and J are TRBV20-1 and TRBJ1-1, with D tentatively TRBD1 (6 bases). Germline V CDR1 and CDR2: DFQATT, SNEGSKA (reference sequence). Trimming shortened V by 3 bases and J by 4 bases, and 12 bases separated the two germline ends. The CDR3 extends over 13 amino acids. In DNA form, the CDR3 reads TGCAGTGCTAGCTCAGGGGAGGGCACTGAAGCTTTCTTT. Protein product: CSASSGEGTEAFF.

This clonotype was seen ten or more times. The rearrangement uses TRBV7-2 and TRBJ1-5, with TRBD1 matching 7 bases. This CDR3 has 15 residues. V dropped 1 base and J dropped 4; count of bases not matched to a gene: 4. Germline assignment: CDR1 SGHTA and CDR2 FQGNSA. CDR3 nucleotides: TGTGCCAGCAGCTTAGAACAGGGGAGGAATCAGCCCCAGCATTTT. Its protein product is CASSLEQGRNQPQHF.

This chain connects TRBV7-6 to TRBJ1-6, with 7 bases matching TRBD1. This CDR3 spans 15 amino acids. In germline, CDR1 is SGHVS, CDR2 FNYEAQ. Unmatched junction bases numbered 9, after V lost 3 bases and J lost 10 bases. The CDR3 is CASSFGQGDGSPLHF. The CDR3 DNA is TGTGCCAGCAGCTTTGGCCAGGGGGATGGCTCACCCCTCCACTTT.

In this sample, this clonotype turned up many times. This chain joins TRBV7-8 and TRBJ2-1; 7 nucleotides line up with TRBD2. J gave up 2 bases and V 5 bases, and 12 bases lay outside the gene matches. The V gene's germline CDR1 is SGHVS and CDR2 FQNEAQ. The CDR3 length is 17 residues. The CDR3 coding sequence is TGTGCCAGCAGCGGAATCCGAGCCAGCGGGACCTACAATGAGCAGTTCTTC. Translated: CASSGIRASGTYNEQFF.

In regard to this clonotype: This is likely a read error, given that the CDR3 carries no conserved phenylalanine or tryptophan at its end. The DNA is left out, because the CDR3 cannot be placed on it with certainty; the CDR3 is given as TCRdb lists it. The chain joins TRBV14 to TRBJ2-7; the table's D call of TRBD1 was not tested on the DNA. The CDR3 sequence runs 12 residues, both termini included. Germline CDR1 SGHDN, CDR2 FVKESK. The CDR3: CASSPGHHDSPL.

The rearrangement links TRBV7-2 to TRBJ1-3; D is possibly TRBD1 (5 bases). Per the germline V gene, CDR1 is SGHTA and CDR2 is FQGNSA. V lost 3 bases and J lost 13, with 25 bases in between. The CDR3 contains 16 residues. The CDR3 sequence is CASSFPLSGGAYEIYF. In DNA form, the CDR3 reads TGTGCCAGCAGCTTCCCCCTGAGCGGGGGTGCGTACGAGATATATTTT.

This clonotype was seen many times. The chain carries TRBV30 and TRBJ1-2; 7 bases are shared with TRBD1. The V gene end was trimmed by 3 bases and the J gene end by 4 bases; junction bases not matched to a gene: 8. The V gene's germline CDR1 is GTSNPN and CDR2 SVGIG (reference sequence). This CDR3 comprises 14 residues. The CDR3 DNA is TGTGCCTGGAGCGAGGACAGGTTTGTCTATGGCTACACCTTC. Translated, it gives CAWSEDRFVYGYTF.

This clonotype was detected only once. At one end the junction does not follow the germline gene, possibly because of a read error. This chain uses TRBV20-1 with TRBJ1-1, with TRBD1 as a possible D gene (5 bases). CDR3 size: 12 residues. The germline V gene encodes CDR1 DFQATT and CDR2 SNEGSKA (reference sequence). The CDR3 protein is CSAGDGRVGPFF. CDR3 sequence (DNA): TGCAGTGCTGGAGATGGCCGGGTGGGGCCTTTCTTT.

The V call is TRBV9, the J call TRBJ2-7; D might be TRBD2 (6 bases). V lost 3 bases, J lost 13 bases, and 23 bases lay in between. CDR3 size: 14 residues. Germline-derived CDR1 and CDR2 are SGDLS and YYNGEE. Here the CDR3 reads CASSGRRGETQYYF. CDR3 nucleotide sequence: TGTGCCAGCAGCGGAAGGAGGGGTGAGACCCAGTACTACTTC.

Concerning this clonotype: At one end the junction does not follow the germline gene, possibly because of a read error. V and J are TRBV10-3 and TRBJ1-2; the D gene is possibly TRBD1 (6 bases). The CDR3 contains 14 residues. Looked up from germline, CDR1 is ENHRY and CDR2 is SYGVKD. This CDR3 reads CSIRDGGVGSGYTF. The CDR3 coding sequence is TGCAGCATCAGGGACGGGGGCGTAGGGTCTGGCTACACCTTC.